The clone carrying this TCR beta chain occurred many times. This sample is drawn from a study of neurological immune-mediated disorders. V lost 4 bases and J lost 4, with 13 bases in between. The length of the CDR3 is 14 residues. Germline assignment: CDR1 SGHRS and CDR2 YFSETQ. In TCRdb, the 5' RACE reads were re-called with MiXCR into one record per CDR3 protein. Of approximately 50,000 distinct CDR3 sequences in the sample, 5.8% were seen once. The sorted libraries took some 1.1 million CD4+ or CD8+ T cells. This TCR was sampled from a woman between 18 and 30 years old with multiple sclerosis. The genes are TRBV5-1 and TRBJ2-3; D unclear. What was sequenced was CD4+ T cells from blood. DNA of the CDR3: TGCGCCAGCAGCCCCGGTATAATTGCAGATACGCAGTATTTT. This encodes CASSPGIIADTQYF.